This T cell receptor (beta chain) was recorded in a study of blood T cells in healthy people across ages. Broader study findings: No one knew whether donors had CMV, which possibly confounded expanded clonotype changes. Naive and antigen-experienced cells could not be conclusively compared, given unsorted PBMCs.

As for this clonotype: Its antigen remains unidentified.

With 3 bases removed from V and 1 base from J, the gap between germline ends came to 12 bases. CDR1 and CDR2 from the germline V gene are SGHAT and FQNNGV. There are 15 residues in the CDR3. A second PCR, run for about 7 to 12 cycles, used a sample-barcoded 5' primer plus a J-beta primer mix. Each CDR3 protein gets one entry after TCRdb re-called the 5' RACE reads with MiXCR. This table holds some 1,800,000 distinct CDR3 sequences, about two fifths found once. The clonotype originates from a human donor in good health. Material: blood. The genes are TRBV11-2 and TRBJ2-5; possible D gene TRBD1, 6 bases. CDR3 in amino acids: CASSLSVTGQETQYF. Written as DNA, the CDR3 is TGTGCCAGCAGCTTGAGCGTGACAGGCCAAGAGACCCAGTACTTC.